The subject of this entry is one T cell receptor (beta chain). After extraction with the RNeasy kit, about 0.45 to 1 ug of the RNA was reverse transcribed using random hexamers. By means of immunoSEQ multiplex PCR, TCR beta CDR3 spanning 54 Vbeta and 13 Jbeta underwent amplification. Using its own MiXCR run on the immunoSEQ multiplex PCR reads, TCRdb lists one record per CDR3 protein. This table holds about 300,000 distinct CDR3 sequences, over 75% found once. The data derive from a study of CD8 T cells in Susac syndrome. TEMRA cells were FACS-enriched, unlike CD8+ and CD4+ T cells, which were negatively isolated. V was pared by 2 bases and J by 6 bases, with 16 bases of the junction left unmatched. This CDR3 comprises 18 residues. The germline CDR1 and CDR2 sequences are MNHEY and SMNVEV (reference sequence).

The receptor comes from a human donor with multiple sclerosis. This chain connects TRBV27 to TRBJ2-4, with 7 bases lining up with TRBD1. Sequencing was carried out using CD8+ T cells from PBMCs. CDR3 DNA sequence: TGTGCCAGCAGTTTACTCAGCCCGACAGGGACCTCCGGAAACATTCAGTACTTC. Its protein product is CASSLLSPTGTSGNIQYF.